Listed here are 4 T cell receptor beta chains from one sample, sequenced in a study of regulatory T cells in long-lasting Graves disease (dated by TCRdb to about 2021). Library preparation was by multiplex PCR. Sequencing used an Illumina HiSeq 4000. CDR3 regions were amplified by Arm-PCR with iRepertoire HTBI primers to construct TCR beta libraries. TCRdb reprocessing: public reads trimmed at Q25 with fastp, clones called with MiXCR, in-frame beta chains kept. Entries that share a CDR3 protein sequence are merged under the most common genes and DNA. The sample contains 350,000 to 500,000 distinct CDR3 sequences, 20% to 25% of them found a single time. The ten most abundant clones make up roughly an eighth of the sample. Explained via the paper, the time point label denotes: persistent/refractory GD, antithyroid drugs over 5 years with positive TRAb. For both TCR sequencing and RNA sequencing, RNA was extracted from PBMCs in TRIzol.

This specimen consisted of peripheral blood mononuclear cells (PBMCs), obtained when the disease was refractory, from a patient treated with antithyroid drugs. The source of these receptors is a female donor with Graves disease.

In DNA form, the CDR3 reads TGTGCCTGGAGGGAGGGGACTAGCGGGAGGAATGAGCAGTTCTTC. Translated, it gives CAWREGTSGRNEQFF. V gene TRBV30 combines with J gene TRBJ2-1; 15 bases agree with TRBD2. After removal of 3 bases from V and 7 bases from J, the junction contained 4 bases not matched to a gene. The CDR3 is made up of 15 amino acids. Germline CDR1 and CDR2: GTSNPN and SVGIG (reference sequence).

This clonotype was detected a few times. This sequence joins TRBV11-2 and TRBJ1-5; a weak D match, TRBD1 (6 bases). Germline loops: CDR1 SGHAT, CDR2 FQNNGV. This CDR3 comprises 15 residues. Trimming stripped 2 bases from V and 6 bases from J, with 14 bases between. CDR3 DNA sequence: TGTGCCAGCAGCTTAAATACAGGGTTCATTCAGCCCCAGCATTTT. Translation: CASSLNTGFIQPQHF.

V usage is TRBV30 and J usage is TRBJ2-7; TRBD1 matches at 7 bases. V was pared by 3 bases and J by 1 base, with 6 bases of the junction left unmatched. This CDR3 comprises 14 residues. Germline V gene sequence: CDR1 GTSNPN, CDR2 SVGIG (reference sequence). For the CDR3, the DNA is TGTGCCTGGAGCGGGGACAGCAGATCCTACGAGCAGTACTTC. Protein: CAWSGDSRSYEQYF.

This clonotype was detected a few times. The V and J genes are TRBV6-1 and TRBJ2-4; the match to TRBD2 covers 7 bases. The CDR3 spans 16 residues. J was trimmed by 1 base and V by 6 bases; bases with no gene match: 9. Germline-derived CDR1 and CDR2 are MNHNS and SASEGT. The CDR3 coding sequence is TGTGCCAGCAGGCCCCGGGACTACAATGCCAAAAACATTCAGTACTTC. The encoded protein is CASRPRDYNAKNIQYF.